A single sample gave rise to the 23 T cell receptor beta chains below, sequenced in a study of blood T cell repertoires in COVID-19. Here immunoSEQ multiplex PCR was the method, and the copy in TCRdb shows in-frame clones only, minus some. The table lists about 140,000 clones, over 80% of them singletons, with 2% to 3% in the top ten. Specimen: peripheral blood. The receptor set was obtained from a man between 45 and 60 years old with active COVID-19.

This clone was seen once. The rearrangement joins TRBV18 to TRBJ1-5; perhaps TRBD1 as D (6 bases). The CDR3 extends over 13 amino acids. Trimming removed 6 bases from V and 4 bases from J, with 10 bases in between. Germline V gene sequence: CDR1 KGHSH, CDR2 LQKENI. This chain's CDR3 is CASSSGQNQPQHF. The CDR3 region has the DNA TGTGCCAGCTCTTCAGGACAGAATCAGCCCCAGCATTTT.

Remarks on this clone: Other nucleotide sequences in the sample specify the same CDR3. The CDR3 sequence is CASRARGEQYF. CDR3 bases: TGTGCCAGCAGAGCCCGCGGCGAGCAGTACTTC. The chain is built from TRBV2 and TRBJ2-7; D not certain. Trimming took off 6 bases at V and 6 bases at J, with 9 bases between the two ends. The CDR3 has 11 amino acids. Germline lookup yields CDR1 SNHLY and CDR2 FYNNEI.

This clone was found many times. V is TRBV7-2 and J is TRBJ1-6; TRBD1 might be the D (5 bases). Trimming took 1 base from V and 9 from J, leaving 13 bases between them. Germline CDR1 reads SGHTA; CDR2 reads FQGNSA. The CDR3 has 15 amino acids. CDR3 loop: CASSLEQGKGSPLHF. In DNA, the CDR3 is TGTGCCAGCAGCTTAGAGCAGGGAAAGGGTTCACCCCTCCACTTT.

The genes are TRBV27 and TRBJ2-2; no clear D. There are 14 residues in the CDR3. The germline V gene has CDR1 MNHEY and CDR2 SMNVEV (reference sequence). Trimming shortened V by 5 bases and J by 7 bases, and 14 bases separated the two germline ends. The CDR3 nucleotides are TGTGCCAGCAGTCCCCGCGACATGGGCGGGGAGCTGTTTTTT. Translated: CASSPRDMGGELFF.

This rearrangement joins TRBV4-1 to TRBJ1-2; 9 positions agree with TRBD1. Germline CDR1 is MGHRA and CDR2 is YSYEKL. The CDR3 has 16 residues. J lost 3 bases, V lost 4 bases, and 9 bases had no gene match. The CDR3 reads CASSRYRGLGDYGYTF. Here the CDR3 DNA reads TGCGCCAGCAGCCGTTACAGGGGGCTGGGAGACTATGGCTACACCTTC.

J is TRBJ1-4 and V is TRBV19; 7 bases are shared with TRBD1. Trimming removed 3 bases from V and 4 bases from J; junction bases left unmatched: 14. Germline V lookup: CDR1 LNHDA, CDR2 SQIVND (reference sequence). This CDR3 region has 18 residues. The CDR3 here is CASSIPMGQSTLNEKLFF. The CDR3 nucleotides are TGTGCCAGTAGTATCCCCATGGGACAGTCAACCCTTAATGAAAAACTGTTTTTT.

This chain connects TRBV3-1 (or the pseudogene TRBV3-2) to TRBJ2-2; maybe TRBD2 (5 bases). The CDR3 totals 14 residues. V lost 0 bases, J lost 4 bases, and 6 bases lay in between. Germline V gives CDR1 LGHDT, CDR2 YNNKEL (reference sequence). CDR3 region: CASSQDGLTGELFF. CDR3 in DNA: TGTGCCAGCAGCCAAGACGGACTCACCGGGGAGCTGTTTTTT.

The chain links TRBV6-2 or TRBV6-3 to TRBJ1-2; TRBD1 might be the D (5 bases). CDR3 size: 13 residues. The V and J ends lost 5 bases and 0 bases respectively, with 7 bases between them. CDR1 and CDR2 from the germline V gene are MNHEY and SVGEGT. The CDR3 reads CASSLRANYGYTF. CDR3 bases: TGTGCCAGCAGTCTCAGGGCTAACTATGGCTACACCTTC.

The rearrangement uses TRBV2 and TRBJ1-6; tentatively, D is TRBD1 (6 bases). This CDR3 has 15 amino acids. Germline V gives CDR1 SNHLY, CDR2 FYNNEI. V was clipped by 5 bases and J by 10 bases, with 18 bases between them. The CDR3 protein is CASSLRGLAGSPLHF. CDR3 nucleotide sequence: TGTGCCAGCAGTCTGCGGGGGCTAGCGGGATCACCCCTCCACTTT.

This clone was observed once. The V gene is TRBV5-4, the J gene TRBJ2-1; D is unclear. The CDR3 consists of 15 residues. Per germline, CDR1 SGHNT and CDR2 YYREEE (reference sequence). V was trimmed by 0 bases and J by 4 bases, leaving 11 bases between them. CDR3 bases: TGTGCCAGCAGCTTGGAGGCGGTGAAATACAATGAGCAGTTCTTC. Translating it yields CASSLEAVKYNEQFF.

This sequence joins TRBV7-3 and TRBJ1-5, with D hard to call. The V gene lost 4 bases and the J gene lost 0 bases, with 13 bases spanning the gap. The germline CDR1 and CDR2 sequences are SGHTA and FQGTGA. This CDR3 is built from 16 residues. This CDR3 reads CASSYPRFYSNQPQHF. The DNA for the CDR3 is TGTGCCAGCAGCTACCCGAGGTTCTATAGCAATCAGCCCCAGCATTTT.

The chain has TRBV19 and TRBJ2-2; 16 bases line up with TRBD2. The V and J ends lost 3 bases and 1 base, in that order; junction bases with no gene match: 11. The germline V gene encodes CDR1 LNHDA and CDR2 SQIVND (reference sequence). The CDR3 contains 21 residues. DNA for the CDR3: TGTGCCAGTAGTATGCCGGGACTAGCGGGGGGGCGGTTTAGGAACACCGGGGAGCTGTTTTTT. It encodes CASSMPGLAGGRFRNTGELFF.

The chain links TRBV4-1 to TRBJ1-1, with D possibly TRBD1 on 6 matching bases. The CDR3 sequence is 19 residues long. CDR1 is MGHRA, CDR2 YSYEKL, per germline. Trimming stripped 4 bases from V and 10 bases from J, with 34 bases between. CDR3 DNA: TGCGCCAGCAGCCGGACGGCGCTCCCCCTGGGGGCGAACACTTTTGGAGCTTTCTTT. Its protein is CASSRTALPLGANTFGAFF.

This clone was detected a few times. V and J are TRBV5-4 and TRBJ1-1; 8 positions match TRBD1. Looked up from germline, CDR1 is SGHNT and CDR2 is YYREEE (reference sequence). This CDR3 spans 13 amino acids. V lost 6 bases and J lost 3; bases outside the gene matches: 4. The CDR3 spells CASTGQGYTEAFF. The CDR3, as DNA: TGTGCCAGCACCGGACAGGGCTACACTGAAGCTTTCTTT.

The V gene is TRBV18, the J gene TRBJ1-1, with TRBD1 identical over 8 bases. Germline CDR1 KGHSH, CDR2 LQKENI. The length of the CDR3 is 16 residues. The J segment lost 8 bases and the V segment lost 3 bases, leaving 14 bases of the junction unmatched. The CDR3 DNA sequence: TGTGCCAGCTCACCGGGCCCCGGGGGGACAGGCAAAGAAGCTTTCTTT. Translated: CASSPGPGGTGKEAFF.

CDR3 bases: TGTGCCAGCAGTGGACAGAGCACAGATACGCAGTATTTT. Amino acid sequence: CASSGQSTDTQYF. This chain connects TRBV6-4 to TRBJ2-3, with a weak D call TRBD1 (5 bases). The germline CDR1 and CDR2 sequences are MRHNA and SNTAGT. The V gene lost 4 bases and the J gene lost 0 bases, with 5 bases spanning the gap. There are 13 residues in the CDR3.

The V call is TRBV5-1, the J call TRBJ1-2; TRBD1 agrees at 9 bases. CDR1 is SGHRS and CDR2 is YFSETQ in the germline V gene. Germline trimming cut 2 bases from V and 5 bases from J; bases unmatched to any gene: 7. The CDR3 covers 15 residues. CDR3: CASSLQGAKAYGYTF. The CDR3 nucleotides are TGCGCCAGCAGCTTACAGGGGGCCAAGGCTTATGGCTACACCTTC.

The chain is built from TRBV14 and TRBJ2-5, with TRBD2 as a possible D gene (6 bases). CDR1 is SGHDN, CDR2 FVKESK, per germline. The CDR3 has 13 amino acids. The V end lost 4 bases, the J end lost 5 bases, and 11 bases lay between the germline ends. CDR3 sequence (DNA): TGTGCCAGCAGCCCGAGACTAGGGGAGACCCAGTACTTC. Translated, it gives CASSPRLGETQYF.

The CDR3 protein is CASSPKGGEETQYF. Written as DNA, the CDR3 is TGTGCCAGCAGCCCCAAGGGGGGGGAGGAGACCCAGTACTTC. The chain employs TRBV7-3 and TRBJ2-5; a weak D match, TRBD2 (7 bases). Germline CDR1 is SGHTA and CDR2 is FQGTGA. The CDR3 contains 14 residues. The V gene lost 5 bases and the J gene lost 5 bases, with 15 bases spanning the gap.

Turning to this clone: The sample contains more than one DNA sequence encoding this CDR3. This chain joins TRBV5-1 and TRBJ1-3; 7 bases fit TRBD1. The CDR3 runs 13 residues. Germline trimming cut 3 bases from V and 4 bases from J; bases unmatched to any gene: 1. Germline V gives CDR1 SGHRS, CDR2 YFSETQ. The chain's CDR3 is CASSSGQGNTIYF. CDR3 bases: TGCGCCAGCAGCTCGGGACAGGGAAACACCATATATTTT.

This clone was observed once. The rearrangement links TRBV30 to TRBJ1-3; D is unclear. CDR1 and CDR2 from the germline V gene are GTSNPN and SVGIG (reference sequence). Between the trimmed V and J ends, which lost 2 bases and 0 bases, there was a span of 8 bases. This CDR3 is 14 amino acids long. The CDR3 here is CAWSRQRSGNTIYF. The CDR3, as DNA: TGTGCCTGGAGTCGACAACGCTCTGGAAACACCATATATTTT.

The CDR3 loop is CASSLRPNTGELFF. The CDR3 DNA reads TGTGCCAGCAGTCTTCGTCCGAACACCGGGGAGCTGTTTTTT. The chain joins TRBV2 to TRBJ2-2; D not certain. The V end was cut by 5 bases, the J end by 0 bases, with 7 bases between. Per germline, CDR1 SNHLY and CDR2 FYNNEI. CDR3 size: 14 residues.

The rearrangement links TRBV3-1 (or the pseudogene TRBV3-2) to TRBJ1-1, with D possibly being TRBD1 (5 bases). The CDR3 spans 15 residues. The germline V gene encodes CDR1 LGHDT and CDR2 YNNKEL (reference sequence). V lost 5 bases and J lost 3, with 16 bases in between. The CDR3 bases are TGTGCCAGCAGCACCGGGGGGGTCGGGTACACTGAAGCTTTCTTT. Encoded protein: CASSTGGVGYTEAFF.